These 5 T cell receptor beta chains were all obtained from the same sample, sequenced in a study of T cell responses to AZD1222 COVID-19 vaccine. Repertoires were generated with immunoSEQ multiplex PCR, while TCRdb's copy carries only in-frame clones and drops some. This table holds roughly 180,000 clones, roughly 87% found once. Sequenced here: peripheral blood, sampled on day 0 of AZD1222 vaccination. These receptors all stem from an adult in good health.

The J gene is TRBJ1-1, the V gene TRBV5-1; 7 nucleotides line up with TRBD1. The CDR3 runs 14 residues. Germline CDR1 and CDR2: SGHRS and YFSETQ. V shed 0 bases and J 4 bases; nucleotides not matched to a gene: 3. The CDR3 bases are TGCGCCAGCAGCTTGGCAGGGGGAAGCACTGAAGCTTTCTTT. This encodes CASSLAGGSTEAFF.

The V gene is TRBV2, the J gene TRBJ1-5; D ambiguous. Germline-derived CDR1 and CDR2 are SNHLY and FYNNEI. This CDR3 spans 14 amino acids. Trimming took 7 bases from V and 3 from J, leaving 13 bases between them. The DNA for the CDR3 is TGTGCCAGCACCGCGGGCCTAAACAATCAGCCCCAGCATTTT. Residues: CASTAGLNNQPQHF.

V usage is TRBV4-2 and J usage is TRBJ2-1; 10 nucleotides agree with TRBD1. The CDR3 is 14 residues long. V shed 4 bases and J 8 bases; nucleotides not matched to a gene: 5. In germline, CDR1 is LGHNA, CDR2 YNFKEQ. DNA of the CDR3: TGTGCCAGCAGCCCCGGACAGGGGGGGGATGAGCAGTTCTTC. Amino acids: CASSPGQGGDEQFF.

The genes are TRBV27 and TRBJ1-1; no reliable D call. Trimming shortened V by 6 bases and J by 3 bases, and 11 bases separated the two germline ends. Germline CDR1 and CDR2: MNHEY and SMNVEV (reference sequence). This CDR3 comprises 13 residues. CDR3 coding DNA: TGTGCCAGCAGCCTCCGTGAGTACACTGAAGCTTTCTTT. Translated: CASSLREYTEAFF.

The chain combines TRBV29-1 with TRBJ2-7; 10 nucleotides match TRBD1. The ends lost 7 bases at V and 1 base at J; junction bases unmatched: 7. This CDR3 is built from 14 residues. Germline V gene data show CDR1 as SQVTM and CDR2 as ANQGSEA. DNA of the CDR3: TGCAGCGCCATGGGACAGGGGAGTTCCTACGAGCAGTACTTC. Encoded protein: CSAMGQGSSYEQYF.